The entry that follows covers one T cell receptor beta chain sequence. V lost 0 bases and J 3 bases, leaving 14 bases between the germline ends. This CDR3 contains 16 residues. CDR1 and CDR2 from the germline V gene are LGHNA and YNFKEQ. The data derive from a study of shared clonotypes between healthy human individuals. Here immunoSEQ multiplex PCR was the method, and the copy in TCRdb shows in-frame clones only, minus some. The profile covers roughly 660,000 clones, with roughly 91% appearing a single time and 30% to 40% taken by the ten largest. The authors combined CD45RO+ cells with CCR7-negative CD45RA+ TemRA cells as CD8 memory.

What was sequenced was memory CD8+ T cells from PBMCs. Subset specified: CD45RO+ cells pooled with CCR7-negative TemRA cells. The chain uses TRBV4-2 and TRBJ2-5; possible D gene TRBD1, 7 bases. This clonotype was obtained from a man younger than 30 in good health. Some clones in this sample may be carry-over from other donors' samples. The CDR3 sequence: CASSQDGGGGEETQYF. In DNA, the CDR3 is TGTGCCAGCAGCCAAGATGGAGGGGGCGGAGAAGAGACCCAGTACTTC.